This T cell receptor beta chain is drawn from a study of regulatory T cells in long-lasting Graves disease. Across the study: Graves' cases, newly diagnosed, had used antithyroid drugs under 3 months.

This clonotype was detected ten times or more. The junction does not match germline at one end; this may be a read error. Noted time point: newly diagnosed GD, antithyroid drugs for less than 3 months. Making the TCR library involved RNA that had been extracted from PBMCs. American Thyroid Association guidelines were used to diagnose Graves' disease. The CDR3 is made up of 11 amino acids. CDR1 is SGHAT, CDR2 FQNNGV, per germline. TCR beta libraries were built with iRepertoire HTBI primers and Arm-PCR of CDR3 regions. MiXCR was run by TCRdb on the multiplex PCR reads, yielding one entry per CDR3 protein. The sample has a few hundred thousand distinct CDR3 sequences; less than 15% are singletons. In addition, the sample was reused for a study of T cells in Graves' hyperthyroidism and ophthalmopathy.

The V call is TRBV11-2, the J call TRBJ2-7; possible D gene TRBD1, 5 bases. The material sequenced was peripheral blood mononuclear cells (PBMCs), taken at new diagnosis, from a patient treated with antithyroid drugs. This receptor was obtained from a man younger than 40 with Graves disease. In nucleotides, the CDR3 is TGTGCCAGCAGCTTCCCACGGGTGACAGAGTTC. This translates into CASSFPRVTEF.